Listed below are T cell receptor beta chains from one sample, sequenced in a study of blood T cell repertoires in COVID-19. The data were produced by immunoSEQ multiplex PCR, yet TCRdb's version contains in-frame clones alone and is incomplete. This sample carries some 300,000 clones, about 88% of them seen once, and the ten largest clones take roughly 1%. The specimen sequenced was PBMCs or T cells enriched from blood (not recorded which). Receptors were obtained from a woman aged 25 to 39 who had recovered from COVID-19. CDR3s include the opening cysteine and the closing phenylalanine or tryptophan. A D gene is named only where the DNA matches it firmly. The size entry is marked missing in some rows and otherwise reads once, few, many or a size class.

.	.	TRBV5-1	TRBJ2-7	TGCGCCAGCAGCCAAAGAGGGGGATCCCCTCCCAACGAGCAGTACTTC	CASSQRGGSPPNEQYF
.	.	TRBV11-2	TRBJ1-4	TGTGCCAGCAGCTTCCCCGCCGGTACTAATGAAAAACTGTTTTTT	CASSFPAGTNEKLFF
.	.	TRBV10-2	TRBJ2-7	TGCGCCAGCAGTCGCCCGGGGGACCAGGGGCAGTACTTC	CASSRPGDQGQYF
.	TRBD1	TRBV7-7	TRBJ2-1	TGTGCCAGCAGCTTTGTCAGGGGGAATGAGCAGTTCTTC	CASSFVRGNEQFF
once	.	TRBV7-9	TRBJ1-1	TGTGCCAGCAGCCCGACAGGAGACCACACTGAAGCTTTCTTT	CASSPTGDHTEAFF
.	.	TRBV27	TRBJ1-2	TGTGCCAGCAATACTACAGGGACAAACTATGGCTACACCTTC	CASNTTGTNYGYTF
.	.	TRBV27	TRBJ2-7	TGTGCCAGCAGTTTAAAGCAGGGGGGTTACGAGCAGTACTTC	CASSLKQGGYEQYF
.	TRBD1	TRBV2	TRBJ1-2	TGTGCCAGCAGTGGGGACAGGGTTAACTATGGCTACACCTTC	CASSGDRVNYGYTF
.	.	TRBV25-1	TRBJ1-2	TGTGCCAGCAGTAGAATGGGGGAGGGGTATGGCTACACCTTC	CASSRMGEGYGYTF
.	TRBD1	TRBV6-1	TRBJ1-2	TGTGCCAGCAGTGAGACAGGGAACTATGGCTACACCTTC	CASSETGNYGYTF
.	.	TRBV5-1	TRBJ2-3	TGCGCCAGCAGCTTGGCCGGGACTAGCACAGATACGCAGTATTTT	CASSLAGTSTDTQYF
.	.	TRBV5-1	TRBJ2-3	TGCGCCAGCAGCTTGTCACAGGACACAGATACGCAGTATTTT	CASSLSQDTDTQYF
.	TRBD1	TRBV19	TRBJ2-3	TGTGCCAGTAGTGTAAACCGGGACAGACAGCTCACAGATACGCAGTATTTT	CASSVNRDRQLTDTQYF
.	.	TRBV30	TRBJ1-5	TGTGCCTGGAGTGCTACGCGAGGGCCGGGCCAGCCCCAGCATTTT	CAWSATRGPGQPQHF
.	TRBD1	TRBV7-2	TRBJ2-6	TGTGCCAGCAGCTTGGGGCAGGGGGCCTTGTCTGGGGCCAACGTCCTGACTTTC	CASSLGQGALSGANVLTF
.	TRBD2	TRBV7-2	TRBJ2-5	TGTGCCAGCAGCTTATCGGCTAGCGGTACTCCCCAAGAGACCCAGTACTTC	CASSLSASGTPQETQYF
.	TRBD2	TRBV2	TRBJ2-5	TGTGCCACCTCCGGGACTAGCCAAGAGACCCAGTACTTC	CATSGTSQETQYF
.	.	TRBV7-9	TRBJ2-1	TGTGCCAGCAGCCTAAGCTCCTACAATGAGCAGTTCTTC	CASSLSSYNEQFF
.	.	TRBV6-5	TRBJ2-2	TGTGCCAGCAGTCTACAGGAAAGCACCGGGGAGCTGTTTTTT	CASSLQESTGELFF
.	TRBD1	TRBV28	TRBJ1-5	TGTGCCAGCAGTGCGGGACAGGGTAGTCAGCCCCAGCATTTT	CASSAGQGSQPQHF